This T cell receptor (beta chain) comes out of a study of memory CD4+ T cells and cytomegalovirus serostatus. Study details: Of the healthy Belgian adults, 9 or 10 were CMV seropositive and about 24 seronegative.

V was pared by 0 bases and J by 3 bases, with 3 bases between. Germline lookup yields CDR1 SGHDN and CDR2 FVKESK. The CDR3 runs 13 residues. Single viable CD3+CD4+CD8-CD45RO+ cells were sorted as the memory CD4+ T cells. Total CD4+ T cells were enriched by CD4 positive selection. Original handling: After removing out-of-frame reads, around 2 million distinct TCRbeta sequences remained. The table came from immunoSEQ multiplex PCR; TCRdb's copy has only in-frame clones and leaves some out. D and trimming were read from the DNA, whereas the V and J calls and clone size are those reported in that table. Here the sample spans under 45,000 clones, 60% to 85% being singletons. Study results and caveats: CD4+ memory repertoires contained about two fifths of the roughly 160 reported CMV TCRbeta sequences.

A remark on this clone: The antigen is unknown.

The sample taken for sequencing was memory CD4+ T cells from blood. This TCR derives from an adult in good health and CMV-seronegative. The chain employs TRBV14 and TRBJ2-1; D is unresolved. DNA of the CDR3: TGTGCCAGCAGCCAAGATCGCTACAATGAGCAGTTCTTC. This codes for CASSQDRYNEQFF.